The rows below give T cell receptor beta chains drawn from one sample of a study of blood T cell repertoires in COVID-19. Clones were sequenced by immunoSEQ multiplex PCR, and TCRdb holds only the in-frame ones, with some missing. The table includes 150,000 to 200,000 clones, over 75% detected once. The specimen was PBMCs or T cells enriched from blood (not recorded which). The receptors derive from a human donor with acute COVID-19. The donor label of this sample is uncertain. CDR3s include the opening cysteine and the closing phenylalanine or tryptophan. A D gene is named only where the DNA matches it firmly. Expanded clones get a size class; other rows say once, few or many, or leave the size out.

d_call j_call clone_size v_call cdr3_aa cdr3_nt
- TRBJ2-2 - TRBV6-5 CASDPGSTTGELFF TGTGCCAGTGATCCGGGGAGTACCACCGGGGAGCTGTTTTTT
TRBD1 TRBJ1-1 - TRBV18 CASSPTGAGQGLLNTEAFF TGTGCCAGCTCACCGACGGGGGCCGGACAGGGCCTCCTCAACACTGAAGCTTTCTTT
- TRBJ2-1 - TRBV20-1 CSAILYNEQFF TGCAGTGCTATTCTCTACAATGAGCAGTTCTTC
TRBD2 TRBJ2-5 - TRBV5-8 CASSSKGTSGGYGGETQYF TGTGCCAGCAGCTCGAAGGGGACTAGCGGGGGATATGGCGGAGAGACCCAGTACTTC
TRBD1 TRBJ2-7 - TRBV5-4 CASSFNDLTGRAYEQYF TGTGCCAGCAGCTTTAACGACCTGACAGGGCGAGCCTACGAGCAGTACTTC
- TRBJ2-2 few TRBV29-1 CSVDQGSGGELFF TGCAGCGTTGATCAGGGATCAGGCGGGGAGCTGTTTTTT
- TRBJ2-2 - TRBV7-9 CASSRTAGELFF TGTGCCAGCAGCCGAACGGCCGGGGAGCTGTTTTTT
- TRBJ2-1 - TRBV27 CASSLVGSSYNEQFF TGTGCCAGCAGTTTGGTAGGGAGCTCCTACAATGAGCAGTTCTTC
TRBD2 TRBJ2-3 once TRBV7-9 CASSLGLGVASGVTDTQYF TGTGCCAGCAGCTTAGGATTGGGGGTCGCTAGCGGTGTCACAGATACGCAGTATTTT
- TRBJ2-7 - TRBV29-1 CSVPPRRQPSSYEQYF TGCAGCGTTCCCCCGCGAAGACAGCCGAGCTCCTACGAGCAGTACTTC
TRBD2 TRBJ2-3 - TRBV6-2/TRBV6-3 CASSYSSGGSTDTQYF TGTGCCAGCAGTTACTCCTCCGGGGGGAGCACAGATACGCAGTATTTT
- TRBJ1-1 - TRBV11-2 CASSPNRREGTEAFF TGTGCCAGCAGCCCGAACCGGAGGGAAGGCACTGAAGCTTTCTTT
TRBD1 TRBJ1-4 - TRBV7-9 CASSLGQGSATNEKLFF TGTGCCAGCAGCTTAGGACAGGGGTCTGCAACTAATGAAAAACTGTTTTTT
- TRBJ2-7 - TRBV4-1 CASSQDLGQGNVRPSEQYF TGCGCCAGCAGCCAAGATCTGGGGCAGGGCAATGTTAGGCCGAGTGAGCAGTACTTC
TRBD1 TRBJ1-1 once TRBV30 CAWSRGQGAAEAFF TGTGCCTGGAGTCGGGGACAGGGGGCGGCTGAAGCTTTCTTT
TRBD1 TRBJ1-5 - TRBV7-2 CASSSGGSNQPQHF TGTGCCAGCAGCTCAGGGGGGAGCAATCAGCCCCAGCATTTT
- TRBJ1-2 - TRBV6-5 CASSPNNYGYTF TGTGCCAGCAGTCCAAATAACTATGGCTACACCTTC
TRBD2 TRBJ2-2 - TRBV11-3 CASSLSGGEANTGELFF TGTGCCAGCAGCCTAAGCGGGGGGGAAGCGAACACCGGGGAGCTGTTTTTT
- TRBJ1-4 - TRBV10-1 CASSRPRTTNEKLFF TGCGCCAGCAGTCGGCCTAGGACAACTAATGAAAAACTGTTTTTT
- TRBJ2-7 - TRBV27 CASSLQAGGFYEQYF TGTGCCAGCAGTTTACAGGCAGGAGGTTTCTACGAGCAGTACTTC
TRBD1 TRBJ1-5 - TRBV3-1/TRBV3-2 CASSQGGRGRENQPQHF TGTGCCAGCAGCCAAGGAGGCAGGGGGCGCGAGAATCAGCCCCAGCATTTT
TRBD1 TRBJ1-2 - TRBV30 CACPGTGTNYGYTF TGTGCCTGCCCCGGGACAGGCACTAACTATGGCTACACCTTC
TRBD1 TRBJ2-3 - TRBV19 CASTPPWGRGLADTQYF TGTGCCAGTACCCCTCCTTGGGGCAGGGGGCTGGCAGATACGCAGTATTTT
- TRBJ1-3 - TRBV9 CASSVAPWSDTSGNTIYF TGTGCCAGCAGCGTAGCTCCCTGGTCAGATACCTCTGGAAACACCATATATTTT
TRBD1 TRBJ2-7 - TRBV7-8 CASSSGQAYSYEQYF TGTGCCAGCAGCTCGGGACAGGCCTACTCCTACGAGCAGTACTTC
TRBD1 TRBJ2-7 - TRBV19 CASSIPRGLQYF TGTGCCAGTAGTATCCCCAGGGGGCTTCAGTACTTC
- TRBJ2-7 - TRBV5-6 CASSIGGSYEQYF TGTGCCAGCAGCATAGGGGGCTCCTACGAGCAGTACTTC
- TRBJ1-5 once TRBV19 CASSIEQGHQPQHF TGTGCCAGTAGTATAGAGCAGGGACACCAGCCCCAGCATTTT
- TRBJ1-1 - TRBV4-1 CASSQFSEGRAEAFF TGCGCCAGCAGCCAATTTTCTGAGGGAAGGGCTGAAGCTTTCTTT
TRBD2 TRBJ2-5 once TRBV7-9 CASSLGTSGGSQAQYF TGTGCCAGCAGCTTAGGAACTAGCGGGGGGTCTCAGGCCCAGTACTTC
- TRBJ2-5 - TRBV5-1 CASSLAGGPQETQYF TGCGCCAGCAGCTTGGCCGGGGGTCCTCAAGAGACCCAGTACTTC
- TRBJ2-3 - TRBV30 CAWSVPGLSTDTQYF TGTGCCTGGAGTGTACCTGGGCTTAGCACAGATACGCAGTATTTT
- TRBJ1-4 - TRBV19 CASRRKQKSEKLFF TGTGCCAGTAGGAGGAAGCAGAAGAGTGAAAAACTGTTTTTT
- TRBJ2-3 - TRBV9 CASSGASTDTQYF TGTGCCAGCAGCGGAGCTAGCACAGATACGCAGTATTTT